This entry concerns a single TCR beta chain. The antigen is undetermined. PCR amplification relied on 60 Vbeta primers (plus 13 Jbeta primers). Method: immunoSEQ multiplex PCR; TCRdb's copy keeps in-frame clones and lacks some. The sample lists 180,000 or so clones, about four fifths seen once, with 2% to 2.5% in the top ten. These data originate in a study of cytomegalovirus exposure and HLA in healthy donors. Study details: Among the 300 to 450 genotyped donors, 70% to 85% were placed in the Caucasian-associated ancestry cluster. Study-wide points: Some highly shared sequence variants likely arose as a pipeline artifact. It was only CMV serostatus that was available as immune exposure information. An analysis was carried out later, and it reportedly showed fewer N-insertions in an Asian-associated ancestry cluster than the approximately 660-donor mean.

V lost 2 bases and J lost 2, with 10 bases in between. This CDR3 comprises 15 residues. Germline-derived CDR1 and CDR2 are KGHSH and LQKENI. The receptor was derived from a woman aged 45-65 years in good health and CMV-seronegative. The chain recombines TRBV18 with TRBJ1-5; a weak D match, TRBD1 (5 bases). The source material was PBMCs. The CDR3 bases are TGTGCCAGCTCACCATCCGGGGGGGGCAATCAGCCCCAGCATTTT. This codes for CASSPSGGGNQPQHF.